This TCR beta chain was retrieved from a study of shared clonotypes between healthy human individuals. Findings and caveats of the study: Few donors limited the genetic and exposure-history diversity represented.

On this clone: The antigen remains unidentified.

As handled by the study authors: ImmunoSEQ yielded junction-only sequences lacking quality scores, so filtering differed. Only in-frame clones appear in the TCRdb table, and some are missing; sequencing was by immunoSEQ multiplex PCR. Clonal size and the V and J genes are those of that table, whereas D and trimming came from the DNA. The repertoire holds fewer than 650,000 clones, with approximately 80% as singletons. V shed 8 bases, J shed 7 bases, and the junction held 14 bases outside the gene matches. CDR3 length equals 15 residues. The genes are TRBV5-3 and TRBJ2-7, with 11 bases aligning to TRBD2. TRBV5-3 is an ORF, and what it does is uncertain. The specimen sequenced was PBMCs. The source is a woman in her 40s in good health. Some clones in this sample may be carry-over from other donors' samples. The CDR3 DNA reads as TGTGCCAGCACCGTTTTACTAGCGGGAGTGGGAGAGCAGTACTTC. Amino acid sequence: CASTVLLAGVGEQYF.